These 17 T cell receptor beta chains share one sample of origin, sequenced in a study of T cell repertoires in cytomegalovirus infection. The antigens of these receptors remain unknown. Via MiXCR, TCRdb re-called the reads, giving one row per CDR3 protein. The table lists just under 500,000 distinct CDR3 sequences, roughly a third of them singletons. This specimen was cultured PBMCs, taken from culture after CMV antigen stimulation. These receptors came from a human donor in good health (CMV status not recorded). Some clones in this sample may be carry-over from other donors' samples.

The chain uses TRBV7-2 and TRBJ2-3; D gene unclear. Germline lookup yields CDR1 SGHTA and CDR2 FQGNSA. V was shortened by 5 bases and J by 2 bases, with 14 bases between the two germline ends. The CDR3 length is 15 residues. In DNA, the CDR3 is TGTGCCAGCAGCCGCGACGGTCTTACCACAGATACGCAGTATTTT. Its protein is CASSRDGLTTDTQYF.

CDR3 in DNA: TGTGCCAGCAGTGTGACAGGGACCTTTAACTATGGCTACACCTTC. Protein sequence: CASSVTGTFNYGYTF. The rearrangement joins TRBV12-3 or TRBV12-4 to TRBJ1-2; 7 bases align to TRBD1. V dropped 5 bases and J dropped 1; count of bases not matched to a gene: 7. The CDR3 covers 15 residues.

This clonotype has ten or more counts. The chain couples TRBV7-8 to TRBJ1-2, with 10 bases aligning to TRBD1. The CDR3 totals 16 residues. Per the germline V gene, CDR1 is SGHVS and CDR2 is FQNEAQ. V lost 1 base, J lost 2 bases, and 4 bases stayed unmatched. CDR3 sequence reads: CASSLGGTGVNYGYTF. In DNA form, the CDR3 reads TGTGCCAGCAGCTTAGGGGGGACAGGGGTCAACTATGGCTACACCTTC.

In this sample, this clonotype turned up many times. This sequence joins TRBV7-2 and TRBJ2-5, with TRBD1 identical over 10 bases. In germline, CDR1 is SGHTA, CDR2 FQGNSA. Losses at the gene ends were 7 bases for V and 5 bases for J; bases not matched to a gene: 10. CDR3 length equals 15 residues. Written as DNA, the CDR3 is TGTGCCAGCAACGACAGGGGGCGCCCCGGGGAGACCCAGTACTTC. Translated: CASNDRGRPGETQYF.

The sample holds a few counts of this clonotype. The rearrangement joins TRBV6-1 to TRBJ2-7; D is possibly TRBD2 (6 bases). CDR1 is MNHNS and CDR2 is SASEGT in the germline V gene. The CDR3 has 14 amino acids. V lost 2 bases to trimming and J lost 2 bases, with 10 bases between them. The CDR3 loop is CASSELAPAYEQYF. CDR3 nucleotide sequence: TGTGCCAGCAGTGAACTAGCGCCTGCCTACGAGCAGTACTTC.

The chain has TRBV6-6 and TRBJ2-7, with a possible D match to TRBD1 (5 bases). The CDR3 runs 15 residues. Trimming shortened V by 4 bases and J by 5 bases, and 18 bases separated the two germline ends. Germline loops: CDR1 MNHNY, CDR2 SVGAGI (reference sequence). Here the CDR3 reads CASSSQGLGYDEQYF. The DNA for the CDR3 is TGTGCCAGCAGTTCGCAGGGTTTGGGGTACGACGAGCAGTACTTC.

In nucleotides, the CDR3 is TGTGCCAGCAGTGAAGACGGGGGCTATGGCTACACCTTC. Translating gives CASSEDGGYGYTF. The chain has TRBV6-1 and TRBJ1-2, with D possibly being TRBD1 (5 bases). Germline-derived CDR1 and CDR2 are MNHNS and SASEGT. This CDR3 comprises 13 residues. V was clipped by 1 base and J by 4 bases, with 7 bases between them.

The genes are TRBV7-2 and TRBJ2-2; TRBD2 aligns across 7 bases. CDR1 is SGHTA and CDR2 is FQGNSA in the germline V gene. The junction had 6 bases not matched to a gene; V was cut back by 5 bases and J by 3 bases. This CDR3 is built from 15 residues. The CDR3 region has the DNA TGTGCCAGCAGCCCCAGGACTAGACACACCGGGGAGCTGTTTTTT. The encoded protein is CASSPRTRHTGELFF.

CDR3 loop: CASSLVSRVRQPQHF. In nucleotides, the CDR3 is TGTGCCAGCAGTTTAGTTAGCAGGGTAAGGCAGCCCCAGCATTTT. The chain carries TRBV12-3 or TRBV12-4 and TRBJ1-5; the D gene is possibly TRBD1 (5 bases). The V and J ends lost 1 base and 7 bases respectively, with 14 bases between them. This CDR3 contains 15 residues.

The chain combines TRBV28 with TRBJ2-1; 12 bases fit TRBD2. The ends lost 7 bases at V and 6 bases at J; junction bases unmatched: 4. The length of the CDR3 is 14 residues. The germline V gene encodes CDR1 MDHEN and CDR2 SYDVKM. CDR3 amino acids: CASNRLAGVNEQFF. The CDR3 nucleotides read TGTGCCAGCAATCGACTAGCGGGAGTCAATGAGCAGTTCTTC. The variable domain in full, with the rest retrieved from reference TRBV28 and TRBJ2-1, is DVKVTQSSRYLVKRTGEKVFLECVQDMDHENMFWYRQDPGLGLRLIYFSYDVKMKEKGDIPEGYSVSREKKERFSLILESASTNQTSMYLCASNRLAGVNEQFFGPGTRLTVL.

The V call is TRBV6-2 or TRBV6-3, the J call TRBJ2-7; TRBD2 aligns across 11 bases. The CDR3 has 13 residues. Germline V gene sequence: CDR1 MNHEY, CDR2 SVGEGT. The ends lost 6 bases at V and 7 bases at J; junction bases unmatched: 5. The CDR3 spells CASRLAGGEEQYV. The CDR3 DNA is TGTGCCAGCAGGCTAGCGGGGGGTGAAGAGCAGTACGTC.

A few counts support this clonotype. This sequence joins TRBV12-3 or TRBV12-4 and TRBJ2-1; 7 bases agree with TRBD1. The ends lost 3 bases at V and 8 bases at J; junction bases unmatched: 10. This CDR3 has 15 amino acids. CDR3 sequence reads: CASSFLDRDVHEQFF. The DNA for the CDR3 is TGTGCCAGCAGTTTTCTTGACAGGGATGTCCATGAGCAGTTCTTC.

The rearrangement links TRBV2 to TRBJ2-1; D is unresolved. The V and J ends lost 6 bases and 10 bases respectively, with 13 bases between them. The CDR3 spans 12 residues. Per germline, CDR1 SNHLY and CDR2 FYNNEI. CDR3 bases: TGTGCCAGCAGCTACACAGATATCGAGCAGTTCTTC. Encoded protein: CASSYTDIEQFF.

The chain employs TRBV18 and TRBJ1-1, with a possible D match to TRBD1 (6 bases). V lost 5 bases and J 3 bases, leaving 10 bases between the germline ends. This CDR3 is 13 amino acids long. In germline, CDR1 is KGHSH, CDR2 LQKENI. The CDR3 here is CASSGGQHTEAFF. The CDR3 DNA is TGTGCCAGCTCAGGCGGACAGCACACTGAAGCTTTCTTT.

The V gene is TRBV28, the J gene TRBJ1-5, with 7 bases aligning to TRBD1. Germline values: CDR1 MDHEN, CDR2 SYDVKM. Trimming removed 5 bases from V and 1 base from J; junction bases left unmatched: 2. CDR3 length: 14 amino acids. The CDR3 sequence: CASSQGGSNQPQHF. CDR3 DNA sequence: TGTGCCAGCAGTCAGGGGGGAAGCAATCAGCCCCAGCATTTT.

CDR3: CASSFGTHIGGELFF. The DNA for the CDR3 is TGTGCCAGCAGCTTCGGGACTCACATCGGCGGGGAGCTGTTTTTT. The rearrangement joins TRBV7-6 to TRBJ2-2; TRBD2 might be the D (6 bases). This CDR3 spans 15 amino acids. Germline V lookup: CDR1 SGHVS, CDR2 FNYEAQ. V lost 3 bases, J lost 7 bases, and 15 bases lay in between.

The chain joins TRBV14 to TRBJ2-1; a possible D gene is TRBD2 (6 bases). From germline, CDR1 is SGHDN and CDR2 FVKESK. The CDR3 loop spans 13 amino acids. V was shortened by 7 bases and J by 6 bases, with 13 bases between the two germline ends. CDR3 DNA: TGTGCCAGCACCCGGGTTAGCGGCAATGAGCAGTTCTTC. It translates to CASTRVSGNEQFF.